This T cell receptor beta chain was obtained from a study of blood T cell repertoires in COVID-19. TCRdb keeps only in-frame clones here, not all; method: immunoSEQ multiplex PCR. This table holds 100,000 to 150,000 clones, approximately 91% found once. This CDR3 spans 14 amino acids. The germline V gene encodes CDR1 ENHRY and CDR2 SYGVKD. Trimming took off 2 bases at V and 5 bases at J, with 12 bases between the two ends. This clone appeared a few times. The receptor's source is an elderly woman with acute or convalescent COVID-19. Sequencing was performed on peripheral blood. The J gene is TRBJ2-5, the V gene TRBV10-3; perhaps TRBD1 as D (5 bases). This chain's CDR3 is CAISEETRVETQYF. The DNA for the CDR3 is TGTGCCATCAGTGAGGAGACCAGGGTTGAGACCCAGTACTTC.